This is a list of T cell receptor beta chains from one sample in a study of blood T cell repertoires in COVID-19. TCRdb keeps only in-frame clones here, not all; method: immunoSEQ multiplex PCR. The table has roughly 85,000 clones, 80% to 90% seen once. The sample was peripheral blood. The receptors shown here come from a man aged 45 to 65 with active or convalescent COVID-19. The CDR3 runs from the conserved cysteine through the conserved F or W. A D gene is named only where the DNA matches it firmly. Clone sizes are given selectively: once, few, many, or a class where the clone is expanded.

V	size	D	J	CDR3
TRBV5-1	once	NA	TRBJ2-7	CASSPRVGGSYEQYF
TRBV12-3/TRBV12-4	NA	NA	TRBJ1-2	CASSPDRFYGYTF
TRBV7-2	NA	NA	TRBJ1-6	CASSRRRGDRNSPLHF
TRBV5-8	NA	TRBD1	TRBJ2-7	CASSLAGTGSYEQYF
TRBV2	once	NA	TRBJ2-7	CASVMYYEQYF
TRBV7-2	NA	TRBD1	TRBJ2-7	CASSPRGTGAGEQYF
TRBV6-5	NA	NA	TRBJ1-1	CASNTGLVEDAFF
TRBV6-2/TRBV6-3	NA	TRBD2	TRBJ2-1	CASSLAGGKNEQFF
TRBV6-5	once	TRBD1	TRBJ2-3	CASKQGGPHDTQYF
TRBV10-1	many	TRBD1	TRBJ1-2	CARGTDSYGYTF
TRBV9	few	NA	TRBJ2-7	CASSVGGAPYEQYF
TRBV5-5	NA	TRBD2	TRBJ2-1	CASSLISGGLSYNEQFF
TRBV28	NA	NA	TRBJ2-7	CASSEGAYEQYF
TRBV25-1	NA	NA	TRBJ1-2	CASSESRGSYGYTF
TRBV10-1	few	NA	TRBJ2-2	CASSEWGRRGTGELFF
TRBV11-3	NA	TRBD2	TRBJ2-5	CASSPGGRDQETQYF
TRBV24-1	NA	NA	TRBJ2-7	CATSDPGQGRLAELYF
TRBV3-1/TRBV3-2	NA	TRBD2	TRBJ2-3	CASSPRTSGAGTDTQYF
TRBV7-2	NA	NA	TRBJ1-2	CASSLEGGDYGYTF
TRBV5-1	once	NA	TRBJ1-4	CASSSRTVGEKLFF
TRBV18	NA	NA	TRBJ2-7	CASSPPAEAQREQYF
TRBV6-1	NA	NA	TRBJ1-5	CASSEANRDQPQHF
TRBV10-3	NA	NA	TRBJ1-6	CAISESSQGNSPLHF